Shown below are 9 T cell receptor beta chains from a single sample sequenced in a study of blood T cell repertoires in COVID-19. The assay was immunoSEQ multiplex PCR, and TCRdb's table has in-frame clones only and misses some. The sample has a few hundred thousand clones; about 87% are singletons. Input material: peripheral blood. These receptors all come from an older woman with COVID-19, enrolled during active disease.

V gene TRBV28 combines with J gene TRBJ2-5, with D perhaps matching TRBD2 (6 bases). V gave up 2 bases and J gave up 5 bases, with 12 bases separating them. The CDR3 length is 14 residues. The V gene's germline CDR1 is MDHEN and CDR2 SYDVKM. The CDR3 DNA reads as TGTGCCAGCAGTTTAGGTGGGAGGCGGGAGACCCAGTACTTC. It codes for CASSLGGRRETQYF.

This clone was found a few times. The chain employs TRBV7-9 and TRBJ2-3, with 9 bases that match TRBD2. In germline, CDR1 is SEHNR, CDR2 FQNEAQ (reference sequence). This CDR3 is 16 amino acids long. With 5 bases clipped from V and 2 bases from J, the junction kept 8 bases outside the gene matches. The CDR3: CASSVQSGRLTDTQYF. As DNA, the CDR3 is TGTGCCAGCAGCGTCCAGAGCGGGAGGCTCACAGATACGCAGTATTTT.

This chain links TRBV21-1 with TRBJ1-2; the table names TRBD1, a call not compared with the DNA. TRBV21-1 is a pseudogene locus. The CDR3 loop spans 14 amino acids. The CDR3 coding sequence is TGTGCCAGCAGCAGGGACAGATTAAACTATGGCTACACCTTC. Residues: CASSRDRLNYGYTF.

The chain joins TRBV24-1 to TRBJ2-1; 15 nucleotides match TRBD2. CDR3 length: 15 residues. V shed 4 bases and J 8 bases; nucleotides not matched to a gene: 2. Looked up from germline, CDR1 is KGHDR and CDR2 is SFDVKD. CDR3 amino acids: CATSERTSGRDEQFF. CDR3 sequence (DNA): TGTGCCACCAGTGAACGGACTAGCGGGAGGGATGAGCAGTTCTTC.

V usage is TRBV10-3 and J usage is TRBJ2-7; the D is unclear. Trimming removed 3 bases from V and 0 bases from J, with 9 bases in between. CDR3 length equals 14 residues. CDR1 and CDR2 (germline): ENHRY, SYGVKD. CDR3 amino acids: CAISEDTNSYEQYF. In DNA, the CDR3 is TGTGCCATCAGTGAAGACACCAACTCCTACGAGCAGTACTTC.

The V and J genes are TRBV7-9 and TRBJ2-7, with 11 bases fitting TRBD1. The CDR3 covers 17 residues. Germline CDR1 and CDR2: SEHNR and FQNEAQ (reference sequence). J lost 5 bases, V lost 5 bases, and 14 bases had no gene match. The DNA for the CDR3 is TGTGCCAGCAGCAGGGACAGGGGGTACCGTCCTAGCCACGAGCAGTACTTC. Its protein is CASSRDRGYRPSHEQYF.

A few counts support this clone. V is TRBV5-5 and J is TRBJ1-5; D is perhaps TRBD1 (5 bases). From germline, CDR1 is SGHKS and CDR2 YYEKEE (reference sequence). CDR3 length equals 15 residues. V lost 2 bases and J lost 3, with 12 bases in between. The CDR3 loop reads CASSLGWGVNQPQHF. CDR3 DNA sequence: TGTGCCAGCAGCTTAGGGTGGGGGGTCAATCAGCCCCAGCATTTT.

V gene TRBV19 combines with J gene TRBJ1-5; TRBD1 matches at 7 bases. The CDR3 is 15 amino acids. Unmatched junction bases numbered 7, after V lost 6 bases and J lost 2 bases. The V gene's germline CDR1 is LNHDA and CDR2 SQIVND (reference sequence). The DNA of the CDR3 is TGTGCCAGTAGGGAGAAGGGGGCTGGCAATCAGCCCCAGCATTTT. Its translation is CASREKGAGNQPQHF.

The CDR3 DNA reads as TGTGCCAGCAGCTTTTTAGGCGGGGAGACCCAGTACTTC. This codes for CASSFLGGETQYF. The chain links TRBV5-6 to TRBJ2-5, with D possibly matching TRBD2 (5 bases). Between the trimmed V and J ends, which lost 2 bases and 5 bases, there was a span of 10 bases. The germline V gene encodes CDR1 SGHDT and CDR2 YYEEEE. CDR3 size: 13 residues.